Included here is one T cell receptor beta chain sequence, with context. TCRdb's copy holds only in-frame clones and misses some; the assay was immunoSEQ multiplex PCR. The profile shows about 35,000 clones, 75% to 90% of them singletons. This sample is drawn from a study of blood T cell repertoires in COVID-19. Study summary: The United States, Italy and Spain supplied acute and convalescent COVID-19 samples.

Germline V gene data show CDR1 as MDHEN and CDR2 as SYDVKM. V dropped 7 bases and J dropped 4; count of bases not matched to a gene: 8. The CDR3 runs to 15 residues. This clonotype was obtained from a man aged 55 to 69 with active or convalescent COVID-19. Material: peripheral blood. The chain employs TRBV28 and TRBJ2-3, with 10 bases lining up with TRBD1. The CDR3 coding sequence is TGTGCCAGCAATAGGCGGACAGGGGGTTCAGATACGCAGTATTTT. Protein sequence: CASNRRTGGSDTQYF.